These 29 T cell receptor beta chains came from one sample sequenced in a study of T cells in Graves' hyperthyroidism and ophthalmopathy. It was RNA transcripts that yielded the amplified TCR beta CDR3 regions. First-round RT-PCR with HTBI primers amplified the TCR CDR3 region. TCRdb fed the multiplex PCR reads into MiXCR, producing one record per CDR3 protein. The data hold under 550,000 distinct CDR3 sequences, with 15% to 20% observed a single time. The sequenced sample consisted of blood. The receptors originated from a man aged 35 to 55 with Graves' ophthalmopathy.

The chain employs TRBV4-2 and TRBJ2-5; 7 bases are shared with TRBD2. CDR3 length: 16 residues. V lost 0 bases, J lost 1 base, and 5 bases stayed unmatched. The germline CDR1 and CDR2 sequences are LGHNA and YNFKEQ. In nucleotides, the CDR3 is TGTGCCAGCAGCCAAGATGGGGGGGAGGGCCAAGAGACCCAGTACTTC. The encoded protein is CASSQDGGEGQETQYF.

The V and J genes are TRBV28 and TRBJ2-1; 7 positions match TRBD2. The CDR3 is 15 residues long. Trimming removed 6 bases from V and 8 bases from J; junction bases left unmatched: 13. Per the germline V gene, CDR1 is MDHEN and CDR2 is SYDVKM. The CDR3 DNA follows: TGTGCCAGCAGCTACAACCAGGGCGGGAGCTATGAGCAGTTCTTC. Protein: CASSYNQGGSYEQFF.

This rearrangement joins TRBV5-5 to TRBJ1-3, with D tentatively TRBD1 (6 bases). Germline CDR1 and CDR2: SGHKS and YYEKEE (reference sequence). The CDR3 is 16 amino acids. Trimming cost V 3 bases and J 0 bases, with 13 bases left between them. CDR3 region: CASSWTALHSGNTIYF. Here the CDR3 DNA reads TGTGCCAGCAGCTGGACAGCACTCCACTCTGGAAACACCATATATTTT.

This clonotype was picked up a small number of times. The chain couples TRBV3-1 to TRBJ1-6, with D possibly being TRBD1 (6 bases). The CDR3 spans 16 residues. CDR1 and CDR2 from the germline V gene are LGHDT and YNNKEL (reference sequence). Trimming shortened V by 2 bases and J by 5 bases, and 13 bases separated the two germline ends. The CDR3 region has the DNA TGTGCCAGCAGCCAAAGGGGGGGGGCCGATAATTCACCCCTCCACTTT. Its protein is CASSQRGGADNSPLHF.

CDR3 residues: CASSTGQGGIQYF. The CDR3 DNA sequence: TGCGCCAGCAGCACCGGACAGGGGGGCATTCAGTACTTC. V gene TRBV5-1 combines with J gene TRBJ2-4, with 10 bases that match TRBD1. The CDR3 sequence is 13 residues long. Germline assignment: CDR1 SGHRS and CDR2 YFSETQ. Germline trimming cut 4 bases from V and 9 bases from J; bases unmatched to any gene: 4.

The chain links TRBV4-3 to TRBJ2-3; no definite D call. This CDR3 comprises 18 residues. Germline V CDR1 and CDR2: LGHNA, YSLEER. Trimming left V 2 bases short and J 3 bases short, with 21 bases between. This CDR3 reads CASSQTLPQPRWTDTQYF. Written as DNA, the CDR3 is TGCGCCAGCAGCCAAACCCTACCTCAGCCCAGGTGGACAGATACGCAGTATTTT.

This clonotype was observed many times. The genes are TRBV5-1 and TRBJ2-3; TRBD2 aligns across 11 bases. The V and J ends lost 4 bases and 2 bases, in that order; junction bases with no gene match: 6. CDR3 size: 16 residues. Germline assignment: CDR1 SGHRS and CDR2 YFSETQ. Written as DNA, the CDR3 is TGCGCCAGCAGCATGGGACTAGCGGATTACACAGATACGCAGTATTTT. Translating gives CASSMGLADYTDTQYF. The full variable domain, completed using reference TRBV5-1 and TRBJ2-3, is KAGVTQTPRYLIKTRGQQVTLSCSPISGHRSVSWYQQTPGQGLQFLFEYFSETQRNKGNFPGRFSGRQFSNSRSEMNVSTLELGDSALYLCASSMGLADYTDTQYFGPGTRLTVL.

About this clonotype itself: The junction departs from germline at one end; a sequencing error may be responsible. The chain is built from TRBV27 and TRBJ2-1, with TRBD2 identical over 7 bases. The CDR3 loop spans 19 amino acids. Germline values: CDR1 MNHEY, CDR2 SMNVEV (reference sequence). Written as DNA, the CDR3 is TGTGTCAGCAGTTACTCGATGGGGCCCGGGACTACGGCGCACAATGAGCAGTTCTTC. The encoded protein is CVSSYSMGPGTTAHNEQFF.

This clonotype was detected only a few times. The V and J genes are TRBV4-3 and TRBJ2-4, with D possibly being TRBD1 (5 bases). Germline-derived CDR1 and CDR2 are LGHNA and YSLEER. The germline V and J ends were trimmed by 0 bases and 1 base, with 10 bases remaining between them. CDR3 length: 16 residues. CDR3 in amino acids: CASSQDEAGAKNIQYF. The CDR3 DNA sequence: TGCGCCAGCAGCCAAGATGAAGCAGGGGCCAAAAACATTCAGTACTTC.

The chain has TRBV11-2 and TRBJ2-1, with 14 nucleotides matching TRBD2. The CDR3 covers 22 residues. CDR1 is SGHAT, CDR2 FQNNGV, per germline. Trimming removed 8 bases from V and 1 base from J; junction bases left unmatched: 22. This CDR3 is CASGYPPTGTSGSWESYNEQFF. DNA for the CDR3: TGTGCCAGCGGATACCCCCCTACCGGGACTAGCGGGAGTTGGGAATCCTACAATGAGCAGTTCTTC.

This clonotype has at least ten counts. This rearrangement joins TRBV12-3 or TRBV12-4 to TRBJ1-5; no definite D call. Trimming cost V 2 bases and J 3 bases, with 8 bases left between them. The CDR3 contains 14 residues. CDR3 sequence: CASSLLGVNQPQHF. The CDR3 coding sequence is TGTGCCAGCAGTTTACTCGGGGTCAATCAGCCCCAGCATTTT.

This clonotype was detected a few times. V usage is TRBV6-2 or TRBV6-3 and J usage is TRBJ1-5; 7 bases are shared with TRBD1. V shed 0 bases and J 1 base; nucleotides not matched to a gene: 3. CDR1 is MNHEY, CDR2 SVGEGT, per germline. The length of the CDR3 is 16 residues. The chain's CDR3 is CASSYSTTGSNQPQHF. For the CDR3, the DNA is TGTGCCAGCAGTTACTCGACGACAGGGAGCAATCAGCCCCAGCATTTT.

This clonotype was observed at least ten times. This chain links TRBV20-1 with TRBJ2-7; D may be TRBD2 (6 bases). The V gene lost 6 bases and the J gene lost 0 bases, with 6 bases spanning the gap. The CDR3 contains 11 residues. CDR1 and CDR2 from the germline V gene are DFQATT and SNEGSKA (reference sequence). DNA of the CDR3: TGCAGTGCGGGGGGCTCCTACGAGCAGTACTTC. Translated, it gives CSAGGSYEQYF.

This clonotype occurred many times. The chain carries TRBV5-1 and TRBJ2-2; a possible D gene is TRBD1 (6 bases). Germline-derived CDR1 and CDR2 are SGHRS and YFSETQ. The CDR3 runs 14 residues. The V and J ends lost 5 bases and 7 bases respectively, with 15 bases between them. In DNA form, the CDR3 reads TGCGCCAGCAGTTACAGGGAAGGGATCGGGGAGCTGTTTTTT. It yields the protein CASSYREGIGELFF.

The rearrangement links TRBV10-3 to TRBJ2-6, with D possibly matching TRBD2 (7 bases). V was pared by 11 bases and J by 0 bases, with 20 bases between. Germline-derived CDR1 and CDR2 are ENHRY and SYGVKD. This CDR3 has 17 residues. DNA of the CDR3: TGTGCCGTTCGGGGGGCAGGAAAGAGCTCTGGGGCCAACGTCCTGACTTTC. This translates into CAVRGAGKSSGANVLTF.

Here the CDR3 reads CAISVGTASNEKLFF. Here the CDR3 DNA reads TGTGCCATCAGTGTTGGGACAGCGTCTAATGAAAAACTGTTTTTT. This chain links TRBV10-3 with TRBJ1-4; 7 positions agree with TRBD1. Trimming removed 4 bases from V and 3 bases from J; junction bases left unmatched: 5. The CDR3 runs 15 residues. Germline V lookup: CDR1 ENHRY, CDR2 SYGVKD.

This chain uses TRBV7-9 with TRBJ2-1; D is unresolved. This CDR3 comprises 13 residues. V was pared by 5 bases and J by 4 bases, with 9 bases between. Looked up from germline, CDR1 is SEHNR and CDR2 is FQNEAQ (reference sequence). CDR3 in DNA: TGTGCCAGCAGCGACTCCGAGTACAATGAGCAGTTCTTC. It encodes CASSDSEYNEQFF.

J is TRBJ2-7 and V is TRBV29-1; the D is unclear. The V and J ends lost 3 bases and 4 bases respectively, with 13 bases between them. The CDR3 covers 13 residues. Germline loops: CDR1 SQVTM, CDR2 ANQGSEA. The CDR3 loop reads CSVDRKPGYEQYF. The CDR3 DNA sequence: TGCAGCGTTGACAGGAAGCCTGGATACGAGCAGTACTTC.

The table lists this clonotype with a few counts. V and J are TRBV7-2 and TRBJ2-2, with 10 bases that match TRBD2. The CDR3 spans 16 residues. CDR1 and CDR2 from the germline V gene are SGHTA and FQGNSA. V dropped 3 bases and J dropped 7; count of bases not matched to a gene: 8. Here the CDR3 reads CASSLRLAGVNGELFF. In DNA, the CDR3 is TGTGCCAGCAGCTTGAGACTAGCGGGTGTCAACGGGGAGCTGTTTTTT.

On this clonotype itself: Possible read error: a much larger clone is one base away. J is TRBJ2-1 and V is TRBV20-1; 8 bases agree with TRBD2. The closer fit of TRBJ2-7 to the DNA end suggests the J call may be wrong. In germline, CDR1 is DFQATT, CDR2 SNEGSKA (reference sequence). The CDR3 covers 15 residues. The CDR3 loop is CSAPGSGTSYNEQYF. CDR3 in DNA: TGCAGTGCCCCGGGTAGCGGGACCTCCTACAATGAGCAGTACTTC.

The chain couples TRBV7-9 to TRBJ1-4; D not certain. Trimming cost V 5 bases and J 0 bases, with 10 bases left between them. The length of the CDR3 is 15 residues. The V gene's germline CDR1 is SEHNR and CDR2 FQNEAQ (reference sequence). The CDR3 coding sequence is TGTGCCAGCAGCAAGGACGGTGCAACTAATGAAAAACTGTTTTTT. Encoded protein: CASSKDGATNEKLFF.

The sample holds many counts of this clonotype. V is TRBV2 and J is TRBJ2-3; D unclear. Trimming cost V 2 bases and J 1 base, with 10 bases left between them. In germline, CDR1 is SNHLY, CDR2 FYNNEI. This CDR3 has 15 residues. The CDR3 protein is CASSEQAEGTDTQYF. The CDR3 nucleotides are TGTGCCAGCAGTGAACAGGCAGAAGGCACAGATACGCAGTATTTT.

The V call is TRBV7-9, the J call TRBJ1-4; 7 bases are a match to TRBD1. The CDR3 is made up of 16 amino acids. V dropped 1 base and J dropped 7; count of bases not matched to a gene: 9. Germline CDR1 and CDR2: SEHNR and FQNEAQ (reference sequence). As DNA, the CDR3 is TGTGCCAGCAGCTTAGGGTCCGGGACAGCAGGTGAAAAACTGTTTTTT. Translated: CASSLGSGTAGEKLFF.

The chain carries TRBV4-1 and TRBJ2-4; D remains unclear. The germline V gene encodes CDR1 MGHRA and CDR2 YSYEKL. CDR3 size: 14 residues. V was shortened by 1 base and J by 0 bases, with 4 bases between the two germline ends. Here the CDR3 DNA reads TGCGCCAGCAGCCAAGGGGGAGCCAAAAACATTCAGTACTTC. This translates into CASSQGGAKNIQYF.

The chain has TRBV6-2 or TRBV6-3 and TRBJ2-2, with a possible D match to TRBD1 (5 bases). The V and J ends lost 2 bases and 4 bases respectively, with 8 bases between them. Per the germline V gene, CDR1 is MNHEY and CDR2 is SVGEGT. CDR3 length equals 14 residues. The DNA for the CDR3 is TGTGCCAGCAGTTACGGCAGGGCCACCGGGGAGCTGTTTTTT. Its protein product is CASSYGRATGELFF.

Here the CDR3 DNA reads TGCAGCGTTGTACAAGATACGCAGTATTTT. Translation: CSVVQDTQYF. This sequence joins TRBV29-1 and TRBJ2-3, with no clear D. Trimming shortened V by 4 bases and J by 5 bases, and 4 bases separated the two germline ends. The CDR3 contains 10 residues. Germline values: CDR1 SQVTM, CDR2 ANQGSEA.

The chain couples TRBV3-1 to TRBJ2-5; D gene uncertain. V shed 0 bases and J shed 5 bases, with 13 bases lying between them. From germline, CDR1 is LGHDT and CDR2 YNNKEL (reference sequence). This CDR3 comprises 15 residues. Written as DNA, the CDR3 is TGTGCCAGCAGCCAAGACGGCACCGAGGTGGAGACCCAGTACTTC. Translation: CASSQDGTEVETQYF.

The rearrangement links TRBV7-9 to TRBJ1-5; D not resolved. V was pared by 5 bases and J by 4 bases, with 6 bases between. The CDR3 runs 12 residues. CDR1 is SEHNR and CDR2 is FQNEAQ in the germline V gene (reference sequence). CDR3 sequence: CASSAVNQPQHF. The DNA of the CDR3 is TGTGCCAGCAGCGCCGTTAATCAGCCCCAGCATTTT.

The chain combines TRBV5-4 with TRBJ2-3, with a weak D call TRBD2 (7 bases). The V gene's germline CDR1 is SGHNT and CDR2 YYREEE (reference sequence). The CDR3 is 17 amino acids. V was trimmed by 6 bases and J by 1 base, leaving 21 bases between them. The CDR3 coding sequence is TGTGCCAGCACCCCTGATGGATTGCGGGGGCGCACAGATACGCAGTATTTT. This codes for CASTPDGLRGRTDTQYF. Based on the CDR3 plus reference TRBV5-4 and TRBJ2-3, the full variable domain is ETGVTQSPTHLIKTRGQQVTLRCSSQSGHNTVSWYQQALGQGPQFIFQYYREEENGRGNFPPRFSGLQFPNYSSELNVNALELDDSALYLCASTPDGLRGRTDTQYFGPGTRLTVL.